The rows below give T cell receptor beta chains drawn from one sample of a study of OX40 agonist ivuxolimab in advanced cancers. The table came from immunoSEQ multiplex PCR; TCRdb's copy has only in-frame clones and leaves some out. The table records about 26,000 clones, roughly three quarters of them present only once. The sample consisted of CD4+ or CD8+ T cells sorted from blood, taken in a trial of the OX40 agonist ivuxolimab. The receptors were sampled from an adult with an advanced solid tumor such as melanoma, head and neck, liver or kidney cancer. CDR3s include the opening cysteine and the closing phenylalanine or tryptophan. A D gene is named only where the DNA matches it firmly. Only some rows state a clone size, as once, few, many or a class for expanded clones.

>TRBV6-6|once|NA|TRBJ1-1
CASSSRGEAFF
TGTGCCAGCAGTTCCCGAGGTGAAGCTTTCTTT
>TRBV7-3|NA|NA|TRBJ2-5
CASSFIHGETQYF
TGTGCCAGCAGCTTTATCCACGGAGAGACCCAGTACTTC
>TRBV9|NA|NA|TRBJ2-5
CASSAQGGSETQYF
TGTGCCAGCAGCGCACAGGGAGGTTCAGAGACCCAGTACTTC
>TRBV27|NA|TRBD2|TRBJ2-7
CASSFGLAGFYEQYF
TGTGCCAGCAGTTTCGGACTAGCGGGGTTCTACGAGCAGTACTTC
>TRBV6-1|NA|TRBD1|TRBJ2-7
CASSGRDRGLYEQYF
TGTGCCAGCAGTGGCCGGGACAGGGGATTGTACGAGCAGTACTTC
>TRBV29-1|NA|NA|TRBJ1-1
CSAARGTTTTNTEAFF
TGCAGCGCAGCAAGAGGGACAACCACAACGAACACTGAAGCTTTCTTT
>TRBV9|NA|NA|TRBJ2-7
CASSPKGYYEQYF
TGTGCCAGCAGCCCCAAGGGGTATTACGAGCAGTACTTC
>TRBV13|NA|NA|TRBJ2-7
CASSYDGGLEYEQYF
TGTGCCAGCAGCTATGATGGGGGGCTAGAATACGAGCAGTACTTC
>TRBV29-1|once|NA|TRBJ2-2
CSVLDRNTGELFF
TGCAGCGTTTTAGACAGGAACACCGGGGAGCTGTTTTTT
>TRBV2|NA|TRBD2|TRBJ2-5
CASSELVPPSGRIQETQYF
TGTGCCAGCAGTGAATTGGTCCCCCCTAGCGGGAGGATCCAAGAGACCCAGTACTTC
>TRBV30|once|NA|TRBJ2-7
CAWGPGLGISEQYF
TGTGCCTGGGGACCGGGATTAGGGATCTCCGAGCAGTACTTC
>TRBV13|NA|TRBD1|TRBJ2-3
CASSLGLTGNSPDTQYF
TGTGCCAGCAGCTTAGGCCTGACAGGGAATTCTCCCGATACGCAGTATTTT
>TRBV7-9|NA|NA|TRBJ2-1
CASSFPGGTSWPVEQFF
TGTGCCAGCAGCTTCCCAGGGGGGACTAGTTGGCCCGTTGAGCAGTTCTTC
>TRBV6-1|NA|TRBD2|TRBJ2-3
CASSGLAGADTQYF
TGTGCCAGCAGTGGACTAGCGGGAGCAGATACGCAGTATTTT
>TRBV5-5|NA|NA|TRBJ1-5
CASSLLETNQPQHF
TGTGCCAGCAGCTTGTTGGAAACCAATCAGCCCCAGCATTTT
>TRBV9|NA|NA|TRBJ2-7
CASSVATEPTNEQYF
TGTGCCAGCAGCGTAGCGACAGAACCTACAAACGAGCAGTACTTC
>TRBV28|NA|NA|TRBJ1-3
CASSFSGNTIYF
TGTGCCAGCAGTTTTTCTGGAAACACCATATATTTT
>TRBV30|once|NA|TRBJ1-6
CAWDRSYNSPLHF
TGTGCCTGGGACAGGTCCTATAATTCACCCCTCCACTTT
>TRBV9|many|TRBD2|TRBJ2-1
CASSVASGRGNEQFF
TGTGCCAGCAGCGTAGCTAGCGGGCGTGGGAATGAGCAGTTCTTC